What follows are 18 T cell receptor beta chains derived from one specimen sequenced in a study of blood T cell repertoires in COVID-19. Measured with immunoSEQ multiplex PCR; TCRdb has only the in-frame clones, and not every one. The repertoire holds over 30,000 clones, with about nine tenths as singletons. Sequenced sample: peripheral blood. The receptors were gathered from an elderly woman with active or convalescent COVID-19.

V gene TRBV19 combines with J gene TRBJ1-1; TRBD1 matches at 8 bases. The CDR3 spans 15 residues. The V and J ends lost 5 bases and 2 bases, in that order; junction bases with no gene match: 7. The germline V gene has CDR1 LNHDA and CDR2 SQIVND (reference sequence). The chain's CDR3 is CASSPLTGGNTEAFF. Written as DNA, the CDR3 is TGTGCCAGTAGTCCACTCACAGGGGGTAACACTGAAGCTTTCTTT.

This chain joins TRBV28 and TRBJ2-2; 8 nucleotides align to TRBD1. CDR3 size: 16 residues. V was clipped by 5 bases and J by 0 bases; unmatched bases: 5. The germline V gene encodes CDR1 MDHEN and CDR2 SYDVKM. CDR3 coding DNA: TGTGCCAGCAGTCCCCGGACAGGGTCGAACACCGGGGAGCTGTTTTTT. It specifies CASSPRTGSNTGELFF.

This rearrangement joins TRBV5-1 to TRBJ1-3; D unresolved. CDR1 SGHRS and CDR2 YFSETQ come from the germline V gene. V was shortened by 3 bases and J by 3 bases, with 4 bases between the two germline ends. The CDR3 spans 12 residues. The CDR3 is CASSYNGNTIYF. CDR3 DNA sequence: TGCGCCAGCAGCTACAATGGAAACACCATATATTTT. Complete variable domain (other parts from reference TRBV5-1 and TRBJ1-3): KAGVTQTPRYLIKTRGQQVTLSCSPISGHRSVSWYQQTPGQGLQFLFEYFSETQRNKGNFPGRFSGRQFSNSRSEMNVSTLELGDSALYLCASSYNGNTIYFGEGSWLTVV.

In this sample, this clone turned up once. The chain uses TRBV18 and TRBJ2-3; TRBD1 matches 10 bases. After removal of 1 base from V and 4 bases from J, the junction contained 11 bases not matched to a gene. CDR1 KGHSH and CDR2 LQKENI come from the germline V gene. The CDR3 totals 18 residues. Here the CDR3 reads CASSPLTGGAVKADTQYF. As DNA, the CDR3 is TGTGCCAGCTCACCACTGACAGGGGGCGCAGTAAAGGCAGATACGCAGTATTTT.

This clone was picked up a small number of times. This chain links TRBV7-9 with TRBJ1-6; a possible D gene is TRBD1 (5 bases). The length of the CDR3 is 15 residues. The V gene's germline CDR1 is SEHNR and CDR2 FQNEAQ (reference sequence). Trimming removed 5 bases at V and 6 bases at J, with 14 bases between. As DNA, the CDR3 is TGTGCCAGCAGCCCCACGGGAGGGGTTAATTCACCCCTCCACTTT. Translated, it gives CASSPTGGVNSPLHF.

This clone was detected once. J is TRBJ2-6 and V is TRBV6-1; 7 bases line up with TRBD1. CDR1 and CDR2 from the germline V gene are MNHNS and SASEGT. J was trimmed by 0 bases and V by 3 bases; bases with no gene match: 5. This CDR3 comprises 17 residues. CDR3 DNA sequence: TGTGCCAGCAGTGACTTACAGGGGAGCTCTGGGGCCAACGTCCTGACTTTC. Translated: CASSDLQGSSGANVLTF.

The chain has TRBV5-1 and TRBJ2-1; D gene uncertain. The CDR3 length is 15 residues. CDR1 and CDR2 from the germline V gene are SGHRS and YFSETQ. V was cut by 0 bases and J by 0 bases, with 7 bases left in between. The CDR3 region has the DNA TGCGCCAGCAGCTTGGTAGCATCCTCCTACAATGAGCAGTTCTTC. It specifies CASSLVASSYNEQFF.

The V and J genes are TRBV11-1 and TRBJ2-2; TRBD1 agrees at 8 bases. This CDR3 is 16 amino acids long. Trimming removed 5 bases from V and 3 bases from J; junction bases left unmatched: 8. The V gene's germline CDR1 is SGHAT and CDR2 FQDESV (reference sequence). CDR3 sequence (DNA): TGTGCCAGCAGCGCCAGGCAGGGGGCCCACACCGGGGAGCTGTTTTTT. Translated: CASSARQGAHTGELFF.

This chain joins TRBV2 and TRBJ2-4, with unresolved D. The CDR3 contains 14 residues. V shed 4 bases and J shed 0 bases, with 7 bases lying between them. Per germline, CDR1 SNHLY and CDR2 FYNNEI. DNA of the CDR3: TGTGCCAGCAGTGGTGAACTAGCCAAAAACATTCAGTACTTC. It translates to CASSGELAKNIQYF. The variable domain in full, with the rest retrieved from reference TRBV2 and TRBJ2-4, is EPEVTQTPSHQVTQMGQEVILRCVPISNHLYFYWYRQILGQKVEFLVSFYNNEISEKSEIFDDQFSVERPDGSNFTLKIRSTKLEDSAMYFCASSGELAKNIQYFGAGTRLSVL.

This clone was observed a few times. The CDR3 DNA reads TGCGCCAGCAGCTTGGGACAACCTGGTAGGGGTGGCTACACCTTC. The encoded protein is CASSLGQPGRGGYTF. The rearrangement joins TRBV5-1 to TRBJ1-2; D possibly corresponds to TRBD1 (5 bases). The CDR3 contains 15 residues. Germline V gene lookup returns CDR1 SGHRS and CDR2 YFSETQ. The V and J ends lost 0 bases and 7 bases respectively, with 16 bases between them.

The chain combines TRBV2 with TRBJ1-6; possibly TRBD1 for D (5 bases). Looked up from germline, CDR1 is SNHLY and CDR2 is FYNNEI. V lost 5 bases to trimming and J lost 8 bases, with 13 bases between them. The CDR3 runs 14 residues. CDR3 protein: CASSTGLGYSPLHF. The CDR3 region has the DNA TGTGCCAGCAGTACGGGACTCGGGTATTCACCCCTCCACTTT.

This rearrangement joins TRBV28 to TRBJ1-6; 7 bases line up with TRBD1. The CDR3 loop spans 14 amino acids. V was clipped by 4 bases and J by 9 bases; unmatched bases: 6. The germline CDR1 and CDR2 sequences are MDHEN and SYDVKM. The CDR3: CASSSPDRVSPLHF. CDR3 DNA: TGTGCCAGCAGTTCCCCTGACAGGGTTTCACCCCTCCACTTT.

V and J are TRBV19 and TRBJ2-1; TRBD2 agrees at 7 bases. Unmatched junction bases numbered 8, after V lost 2 bases and J lost 10 bases. The CDR3 covers 14 residues. The germline gives CDR1 LNHDA, CDR2 SQIVND (reference sequence). CDR3 amino acids: CASSIRGGSVEQFF. CDR3 bases: TGTGCCAGTAGTATACGCGGGGGATCGGTCGAGCAGTTCTTC.

The genes are TRBV15 and TRBJ1-6; 9 positions agree with TRBD1. This CDR3 is 14 amino acids long. CDR1 LNHNV and CDR2 YYDKDF come from the germline V gene (reference sequence). With 5 bases clipped from V and 7 bases from J, the junction kept 3 bases outside the gene matches. For the CDR3, the DNA is TGTGCCACCAGCGGAGGACAGGGGAATTCACCCCTCCACTTT. This sequence encodes CATSGGQGNSPLHF.

The chain is built from TRBV11-2 and TRBJ1-6; TRBD1 is a possible D gene (5 bases). Per the germline V gene, CDR1 is SGHAT and CDR2 is FQNNGV. CDR3 length: 16 amino acids. The ends were cut back, 0 bases at V and 8 bases at J, with 14 bases in the middle. CDR3 residues: CASSLENRTQDSPLHF. CDR3 sequence (DNA): TGTGCCAGCAGCTTAGAGAACAGGACCCAAGATTCACCCCTCCACTTT. The full variable domain, with the rest looked up from reference TRBV11-2 and TRBJ1-6, is EAGVAQSPRYKIIEKRQSVAFWCNPISGHATLYWYQQILGQGPKLLIQFQNNGVVDDSQLPKDRFSAERLKGVDSTLKIQPAKLEDSAVYLCASSLENRTQDSPLHFGNGTRLTVT.

V gene TRBV2 combines with J gene TRBJ1-2; 9 nucleotides agree with TRBD1. This CDR3 region has 17 residues. Trimming took 5 bases from V and 5 from J; bases not matched to a gene: 15. The germline V gene has CDR1 SNHLY and CDR2 FYNNEI. The CDR3 DNA sequence: TGTGCCAGCAGTCCGCATGGGACAGGGAGTCTAAATTATGGCTACACCTTC. It specifies CASSPHGTGSLNYGYTF. Full variable domain (rest looked up from reference TRBV2 and TRBJ1-2): EPEVTQTPSHQVTQMGQEVILRCVPISNHLYFYWYRQILGQKVEFLVSFYNNEISEKSEIFDDQFSVERPDGSNFTLKIRSTKLEDSAMYFCASSPHGTGSLNYGYTFGSGTRLTVV.

This clone came up once. The gene calls are TRBV27 and TRBJ2-1, with 7 nucleotides matching TRBD2. Germline-derived CDR1 and CDR2 are MNHEY and SMNVEV (reference sequence). This CDR3 spans 15 amino acids. The V gene end was trimmed by 6 bases and the J gene end by 7 bases; junction bases not matched to a gene: 12. The CDR3: CASSPFGGGTNEQFF. The CDR3 nucleotides read TGTGCCAGCAGCCCTTTTGGGGGGGGGACGAATGAGCAGTTCTTC.

The V gene is TRBV4-1, the J gene TRBJ2-1; D is perhaps TRBD2 (6 bases). Trimming removed 1 base from V and 7 bases from J, with 17 bases in between. The CDR3 length is 16 residues. Germline V CDR1 and CDR2: MGHRA, YSYEKL. The DNA of the CDR3 is TGCGCCAGCAGCCAAGTTGGGCGGGGCGGGAAAAATGAGCAGTTCTTC. Encoded protein: CASSQVGRGGKNEQFF.